The next 22 T cell receptor beta chains were all read from a single sample in a study of T cells in localized non-small cell lung cancer. Clones were sequenced by immunoSEQ multiplex PCR, and TCRdb holds only the in-frame ones, with some missing. The sample shows around 96,000 clones, roughly 93% of them seen only once. The sequenced sample was PBMCs, obtained before any cancer treatment. These receptors were obtained from a woman aged 40-75 years with stage II squamous cell lung carcinoma.

This sequence joins TRBV29-1 and TRBJ2-5; tentatively, D is TRBD1 or TRBD2 (6 bases each). The germline V gene encodes CDR1 SQVTM and CDR2 ANQGSEA. Trimming shortened V by 7 bases and J by 4 bases, and 22 bases separated the two germline ends. The CDR3 is 15 residues long. DNA of the CDR3: TGCAGCGCCTCTCCCCCCGGGAGAGGGGGAGAGACCCAGTACTTC. It yields the protein CSASPPGRGGETQYF.

The chain is built from TRBV5-1 and TRBJ1-1; TRBD1 aligns across 8 bases. Per the germline V gene, CDR1 is SGHRS and CDR2 is YFSETQ. The length of the CDR3 is 15 residues. J gave up 4 bases and V 1 base, and 6 bases lay outside the gene matches. The CDR3 nucleotides are TGCGCCAGCAGCTTGACAGGGGGAAGCAGCACTGAAGCTTTCTTT. Protein sequence: CASSLTGGSSTEAFF.

The genes are TRBV19 and TRBJ1-1; a weak D match, TRBD1 (5 bases). V was trimmed by 7 bases and J by 0 bases, leaving 15 bases between them. Germline CDR1 and CDR2: LNHDA and SQIVND (reference sequence). The CDR3 contains 15 residues. DNA for the CDR3: TGTGCCAGTATTAAAGGGAGGGGTTTGAACACTGAAGCTTTCTTT. It is translated as CASIKGRGLNTEAFF.

The chain recombines TRBV19 with TRBJ1-5, with unresolved D. The CDR3 contains 13 residues. V was clipped by 4 bases and J by 6 bases, with 10 bases between them. Germline V lookup: CDR1 LNHDA, CDR2 SQIVND (reference sequence). The chain's CDR3 is CASSTGSPQPQHF. Here the CDR3 DNA reads TGTGCCAGTAGTACCGGGAGCCCTCAGCCCCAGCATTTT.

The chain uses TRBV6-5 and TRBJ2-7; 8 bases match TRBD1. J gave up 3 bases and V 5 bases, and 9 bases lay outside the gene matches. Germline loops: CDR1 MNHEY, CDR2 SVGAGI. CDR3 length equals 15 residues. This CDR3 reads CASSLSGQAIYEQYF. CDR3 DNA sequence: TGTGCCAGCAGTCTTTCGGGACAGGCGATCTACGAGCAGTACTTC.

The V gene is TRBV4-2, the J gene TRBJ1-4; D ambiguous. There are 16 residues in the CDR3. Germline V CDR1 and CDR2: LGHNA, YNFKEQ. Trimming removed 4 bases at V and 0 bases at J, with 12 bases between. CDR3 sequence reads: CASSPLGPSTNEKLFF. The CDR3 nucleotides are TGTGCCAGCAGCCCCTTGGGCCCTTCAACTAATGAAAAACTGTTTTTT.

This chain joins TRBV11-2 and TRBJ2-4; 8 bases match TRBD1. Germline values: CDR1 SGHAT, CDR2 FQNNGV. The V and J ends lost 7 bases and 0 bases, in that order; junction bases with no gene match: 11. The CDR3 covers 17 residues. Here the CDR3 DNA reads TGTGCCAGCAACGCCCCCGGACAGGGCCTAGCCAAAAACATTCAGTACTTC. Translated, it gives CASNAPGQGLAKNIQYF.

J is TRBJ2-7 and V is TRBV2; D remains unclear. The CDR3 is made up of 12 amino acids. From germline, CDR1 is SNHLY and CDR2 FYNNEI. V was pared by 6 bases and J by 0 bases, with 6 bases between. This CDR3 reads CASSRSSYEQYF. The CDR3 nucleotides read TGTGCCAGCAGCCGCAGCTCCTACGAGCAGTACTTC.

Worth noting for this clone: The same CDR3 arises from other DNA sequences in this sample as well. The rearrangement joins TRBV19 to TRBJ1-1, with TRBD1 as a possible D gene (5 bases). V lost 1 base and J lost 3, with 9 bases in between. Per germline, CDR1 LNHDA and CDR2 SQIVND (reference sequence). CDR3 length: 14 residues. Written as DNA, the CDR3 is TGTGCCAGTAGTATAGTTGTGGGGGACACTGAAGCTTTCTTT. Protein product: CASSIVVGDTEAFF.

This chain joins TRBV14 and TRBJ2-2, with TRBD2 matching over 9 bases. V lost 3 bases to trimming and J lost 5 bases; unmatched junction nucleotides: 7. Germline V gene data show CDR1 as SGHDN and CDR2 as FVKESK. This CDR3 spans 16 amino acids. This CDR3 is CASSHPSGALTGELFF. CDR3 sequence (DNA): TGTGCCAGCAGCCACCCTAGCGGGGCCCTAACCGGGGAGCTGTTTTTT. The whole variable domain, remainder taken from reference TRBV14 and TRBJ2-2, is EAGVTQFPSHSVIEKGQTVTLRCDPISGHDNLYWYRRVMGKEIKFLLHFVKESKQDESGMPNNRFLAERTGGTYSTLKVQPAELEDSGVYFCASSHPSGALTGELFFGEGSRLTVL.

The chain is built from TRBV18 and TRBJ2-5; unclear D gene. V was pared by 0 bases and J by 4 bases, with 9 bases between. This CDR3 is built from 14 residues. Germline-derived CDR1 and CDR2 are KGHSH and LQKENI. The CDR3 sequence: CASSPPGSGETQYF. DNA for the CDR3: TGTGCCAGCTCACCACCAGGGTCGGGAGAGACCCAGTACTTC.

V is TRBV5-6 and J is TRBJ2-3, with 13 positions matching TRBD2. V gave up 4 bases and J gave up 3 bases; unmatched junction bases: 11. The CDR3 spans 18 residues. CDR1 is SGHDT and CDR2 is YYEEEE in the germline V gene. The CDR3 nucleotides read TGTGCCAGCAGCCTAATTATACTAGCGGGAGGGCCTACAGATACGCAGTATTTT. It is translated as CASSLIILAGGPTDTQYF.

The chain combines TRBV14 with TRBJ2-7; no firm D call. This CDR3 comprises 14 residues. V lost 0 bases and J lost 7, with 13 bases in between. Germline lookup yields CDR1 SGHDN and CDR2 FVKESK. CDR3 loop: CASSQEARTGEQYF. CDR3 nucleotide sequence: TGTGCCAGCAGCCAAGAAGCCCGGACGGGTGAGCAGTACTTC.

J is TRBJ2-7 and V is TRBV27, with D perhaps TRBD2 (7 bases). The CDR3 is 18 amino acids. Germline CDR1 MNHEY, CDR2 SMNVEV (reference sequence). V was pared by 0 bases and J by 0 bases, with 18 bases between. The DNA for the CDR3 is TGTGCCAGCAGTTTATCGAAAGGGGGAGGGACAAGCTCCTACGAGCAGTACTTC. This encodes CASSLSKGGGTSSYEQYF.

This rearrangement joins TRBV19 to TRBJ2-1; TRBD2 matches at 7 bases. Germline CDR1 is LNHDA and CDR2 is SQIVND (reference sequence). CDR3 length: 15 residues. With 4 bases clipped from V and 0 bases from J, the junction kept 3 bases outside the gene matches. DNA for the CDR3: TGTGCCAGTAGTACCCCTAGCGGCTCCTACAATGAGCAGTTCTTC. Translated, it gives CASSTPSGSYNEQFF.

V and J are TRBV7-9 and TRBJ1-2, with 9 bases matching TRBD1. In germline, CDR1 is SEHNR, CDR2 FQNEAQ (reference sequence). The CDR3 covers 15 residues. V dropped 4 bases and J dropped 8; count of bases not matched to a gene: 11. The CDR3 sequence: CASSSPRDREVGYTF. CDR3 nucleotides: TGTGCCAGCAGCTCCCCCCGGGACAGGGAGGTCGGCTACACCTTC. The full variable domain, with the rest looked up from reference TRBV7-9 and TRBJ1-2, is DTGVSQNPRHKITKRGQNVTFRCDPISEHNRLYWYRQTLGQGPEFLTYFQNEAQLEKSRLLSDRFSAERPKGSFSTLEIQRTEQGDSAMYLCASSSPRDREVGYTFGSGTRLTVV.

The gene calls are TRBV4-1 and TRBJ1-6; D is unresolved. Germline CDR1 reads MGHRA; CDR2 reads YSYEKL. Trimming removed 0 bases from V and 11 bases from J, with 11 bases in between. The CDR3 totals 14 residues. This chain's CDR3 is CASSQDLGLAPLHF. CDR3 nucleotides: TGCGCCAGCAGCCAAGATCTAGGGTTGGCACCCCTCCACTTT.

The chain recombines TRBV28 with TRBJ1-5; D call uncertain. Per germline, CDR1 MDHEN and CDR2 SYDVKM. V was clipped by 2 bases and J by 2 bases, with 13 bases between them. This CDR3 region has 16 residues. For the CDR3, the DNA is TGTGCCAGCAGTTTACCGGACGGTTTGGGCAATCAGCCCCAGCATTTT. Protein product: CASSLPDGLGNQPQHF.

The chain has TRBV19 and TRBJ2-1; tentatively, D is TRBD2 (6 bases). This CDR3 comprises 16 residues. Trimming took off 2 bases at V and 3 bases at J, with 14 bases between the two ends. Germline V CDR1 and CDR2: LNHDA, SQIVND (reference sequence). The CDR3 DNA sequence: TGTGCCAGTAGTATACGCCTCCGGGACTTCTACAATGAGCAGTTCTTC. Its protein is CASSIRLRDFYNEQFF. Supplemented by reference TRBV19 and TRBJ2-1, the full variable domain reads DGGITQSPKYLFRKEGQNVTLSCEQNLNHDAMYWYRQDPGQGLRLIYYSQIVNDFQKGDIAEGYSVSREKKESFPLTVTSAQKNPTAFYLCASSIRLRDFYNEQFFGPGTRLTVL.

The rearrangement joins TRBV14 to TRBJ2-7; D possibly corresponds to TRBD1 (6 bases). In germline, CDR1 is SGHDN, CDR2 FVKESK. Trimming took off 1 base at V and 9 bases at J, with 25 bases between the two ends. CDR3 size: 17 residues. DNA of the CDR3: TGTGCCAGCAGCCAAGGACCCCCTTGGTCACAGGGTCCCTCGCAGTACTTC. Its protein is CASSQGPPWSQGPSQYF.

This chain links TRBV19 with TRBJ2-1; D remains unclear. The CDR3 is made up of 14 amino acids. V was trimmed by 3 bases and J by 11 bases, leaving 17 bases between them. The V gene's germline CDR1 is LNHDA and CDR2 SQIVND (reference sequence). CDR3: CASSIVTDRRKQFF. The CDR3 DNA sequence: TGTGCCAGTAGTATCGTAACTGACCGGAGAAAGCAGTTCTTC.

In its sample, this clone was seen a few times. This chain joins TRBV19 and TRBJ2-3, with TRBD2 identical over 7 bases. The germline gives CDR1 LNHDA, CDR2 SQIVND (reference sequence). With V trimmed by 1 base and J by 1 base, 2 bases remained unmatched. The CDR3 has 15 amino acids. The CDR3 reads CASSIAGGGTDTQYF. CDR3 bases: TGTGCCAGTAGTATAGCGGGAGGAGGCACAGATACGCAGTATTTT.